The present T cell receptor beta chain was sequenced within a study of blood T cells in healthy people across ages. This clonotype appeared many times. Combining a sample-barcoded 5' primer with a J-beta primer mix, a second PCR ran for 7 to 11 cycles. TCRdb ran MiXCR on the 5' RACE reads and lists one entry per CDR3 protein. The sample consists of about 1.6 million distinct CDR3 sequences, about 31% of them appearing once. The CDR3 loop spans 15 amino acids. Germline values: CDR1 MGHRA, CDR2 YSYEKL. J was trimmed by 3 bases and V by 0 bases; bases with no gene match: 3. The sequenced sample consisted of blood. The receptor was isolated from a woman in her 30s in good health. J is TRBJ2-3 and V is TRBV4-1, with 7 bases aligning to TRBD1. The CDR3 DNA follows: TGCGCCAGCAGCCAAGAGGCAGGGGGTACAGATACGCAGTATTTT. It yields the protein CASSQEAGGTDTQYF.